These T cell receptor beta chains were read from a single sample in a study of shared clonotypes between healthy human individuals. Assay: immunoSEQ multiplex PCR; the TCRdb copy retains only in-frame clones and omits some. Of more than 400,000 clones listed, almost 97% are singletons. The material sequenced was naive CD4+ T cells sorted from blood. These receptors originate from a woman in her 30s in good health. The CDR3 runs from the conserved cysteine through the conserved F or W. A D gene is named only where the DNA matches it firmly. Clone size is shown for a subset of rows, as once, few, many or a class of expanded clone.

16 - TRBJ2-3 TRBD2 TRBV4-1 TGCGCCAGCAGCCAATCACCGGGACTAGCCCCAGATACGCAGTATTTT CASSQSPGLAPDTQYF
15 - TRBJ1-1 - TRBV10-3 TGTGCCATCAGTGGGGGGGGCAGCAGCAAGGGTGAAGCTTTCTTT CAISGGGSSKGEAFF
14 - TRBJ2-2 - TRBV19 TGTGCCAGTAGTATAAGTACGAACACCGGGGAGCTGTTTTTT CASSISTNTGELFF
16 - TRBJ1-2 TRBD1 TRBV6-5 TGTGCCAGCAGTTACGGGACAGGAGCCCTCAACTATGGCTACACCTTC CASSYGTGALNYGYTF
15 - TRBJ2-2 TRBD1 TRBV2 TGTGCCAGCAGTGATCAGGGGGCGGTTACCGGGGAGCTGTTTTTT CASSDQGAVTGELFF
13 - TRBJ1-2 - TRBV5-1 TGCGCCAGCAGCTTGGAGGCAGCTCAAGGCTACACCTTC CASSLEAAQGYTF
13 - TRBJ2-7 - TRBV2 TGTGCCAGCAGTGTCGGCCGGTACTACGAGCAGTACTTC CASSVGRYYEQYF
16 - TRBJ2-1 TRBD2 TRBV2 TGTGCCAGCAGCCCCTCGGCGGTAGCGGGAAGGAATGAGCAGTTCTTC CASSPSAVAGRNEQFF
15 - TRBJ2-7 TRBD1 TRBV6-1 TGTGCCAGCAGGGAGGGACAGGGAATTTTCTACGAGCAGTACTTC CASREGQGIFYEQYF
12 - TRBJ2-5 - TRBV11-2 TGTGCCAGCAGCTTACCTATAGGGACCCAGTACTTC CASSLPIGTQYF
14 - TRBJ2-5 TRBD1 TRBV6-5 TGTGCCAGCAGCGGACAGGGACAAGGCATGACCCAGTACTTC CASSGQGQGMTQYF
16 - TRBJ1-1 - TRBV27 TGTGCCAGCAGCTTTGGGACAATTGCTATGAACACTGAAGCTTTCTTT CASSFGTIAMNTEAFF
14 - TRBJ1-1 - TRBV6-5 TGTGCCAGCAGATCGACAGGCCTGAACACTGAAGCTTTCTTT CASRSTGLNTEAFF
12 - TRBJ2-7 - TRBV19 TGTGCCAGTAGTGAGGATTCCAGCGAGCAGTACTTC CASSEDSSEQYF
17 - TRBJ2-1 - TRBV5-1 TGCGCCACCAGGGGAGGAGGGTTAGGGGAAACCTACAATGAGCAGTTCTTC CATRGGGLGETYNEQFF
14 - TRBJ2-7 - TRBV7-9 TGTGCCAGCAGCTTAGCGGGACTGTCTGAGAAGCAGTACTTC CASSLAGLSEKQYF
12 - TRBJ1-1 - TRBV29-1 TGCAGCGTTGGTCGCGGTCACACTGAAGCTTTCTTT CSVGRGHTEAFF
17 - TRBJ2-3 TRBD2 TRBV7-9 TGTGCCAGCAGCTTAGCTGGTGGCGGGAGGTCCCAAGATACGCAGTATTTT CASSLAGGGRSQDTQYF
14 - TRBJ2-7 - TRBV5-1 TGCGCCAGCAGCGCGTCCGGGGCCCCCTACGAGCAGTACTTC CASSASGAPYEQYF
14 - TRBJ2-1 TRBD2 TRBV5-6 TGTGCCAGCAGGGTACTAGCGGGAGTCAATGAGCAGTTCTTC CASRVLAGVNEQFF
16 - TRBJ2-2 TRBD2 TRBV5-1 TGCGCCAGCAGCTTGGTTGGGGGGGCGAACACCGGGGAGCTGTTTTTT CASSLVGGANTGELFF
13 - TRBJ2-7 - TRBV19 TGTGCCAGTTCCCTGGGGGGTCCCTACGAGCAGTACTTC CASSLGGPYEQYF
15 - TRBJ2-5 TRBD2 TRBV9 TGTGCCAGCAGCGTCGGACTAGCGGATCAAGAGACCCAGTACTTC CASSVGLADQETQYF
14 - TRBJ1-4 - TRBV11-1 TGTGCCAGCAGCCTCACCGCAACTAATGAAAAACTGTTTTTT CASSLTATNEKLFF
16 - TRBJ2-3 - TRBV7-2 TGTGCCAGCAGCTCCCGCGCGACTACAAACACAGATACGCAGTATTTT CASSSRATTNTDTQYF
15 once TRBJ1-5 TRBD1 TRBV19 TGTGCCAGTAGTATCCTTGACAGGGCTGATCAGCCCCAGCATTTT CASSILDRADQPQHF
17 - TRBJ2-2 TRBD1 TRBV2 TGTGCCAGCAGTGGCCCCCCCCGACAGGGCGGCACCGGGGAGCTGTTTTTT CASSGPPRQGGTGELFF
17 - TRBJ2-4 TRBD2 TRBV4-1 TGCGCCAGCAGCCAAGATGGTCCTAGCGGGAGCAAAAACATTCAGTACTTC CASSQDGPSGSKNIQYF
13 - TRBJ2-1 - TRBV9 TGTGCCAGCAGCGTAGGGAACCCATATGAGCAGTTCTTC CASSVGNPYEQFF
14 - TRBJ2-7 - TRBV7-9 TGTGCCAGCAGCCCCCGGGTAGGCGGATCCGAGCAGTACTTC CASSPRVGGSEQYF
14 once TRBJ1-1 - TRBV5-1 TGCGCCAGCAGCCGAGGACTCCGGCGGACTGAAGCTTTCTTT CASSRGLRRTEAFF
11 - TRBJ2-1 - TRBV28 TGTGCCAGCAGTTTATCTGGTGAGCAGTTCTTC CASSLSGEQFF
13 - TRBJ2-5 TRBD2 TRBV27 TGTGCCAGCAGTTTATACGGGACTAGGGAGCAGTACTTC CASSLYGTREQYF
14 - TRBJ2-7 TRBD2 TRBV7-3 TGTGCCAGCAGCAAGACTAGCGGGCCGTACGAGCAGTACTTC CASSKTSGPYEQYF
17 - TRBJ2-7 TRBD2 TRBV28 TGTGCCAGCAGTCCGGTACCCGGGACTAGCGGGTCCTACGAGCAGTACTTC CASSPVPGTSGSYEQYF
12 - TRBJ2-5 - TRBV10-3 TGTGCCATCAGTGAGGAGGAGGAGACCCAGTACTTC CAISEEEETQYF
15 - TRBJ1-2 - TRBV4-2 TGTGCCAGCAGCCGTGGGACATGGTCTAACTATGGCTACACCTTC CASSRGTWSNYGYTF